Listed below are T cell receptor beta chains from one sample, sequenced in a study of T cells after yellow fever vaccination. TCRdb itself ran the 5' RACE reads through MiXCR, one entry per CDR3 protein. The table lists approximately 180,000 distinct CDR3 sequences, about 6.2% of them singletons. Source: CD4+ T cells sorted from PBMCs, taken on the day of the first yellow fever vaccination. These receptors all come from a man between 18 and 35 years old who received the YFV17D yellow fever vaccine. Both conserved end residues are part of each CDR3. D genes are given only for firm matches. Expanded clones are given a class, and other clones once, few, many or no size at all.

cdr3_length	v_call	j_call	clone_size	d_call	cdr3_aa	cdr3_nt
17	TRBV6-1	TRBJ2-6	few	-	CASSARDGALGANVLTF	TGTGCCAGCAGTGCCCGTGACGGAGCTCTGGGGGCCAACGTCCTGACTTTC
14	TRBV3-1	TRBJ2-5	few	-	CASSPGEGLETQYF	TGTGCCAGCAGTCCGGGAGAAGGGTTAGAGACCCAGTACTTC
14	TRBV7-9	TRBJ2-3	-	TRBD2	CASSPAGGPDTQYF	TGTGCCAGCAGCCCAGCGGGGGGGCCAGATACGCAGTATTTT
18	TRBV6-5	TRBJ2-2	many	-	CASSYSNRAPKNTGELFF	TGTGCCAGCAGTTACTCGAACAGGGCCCCCAAGAACACCGGGGAGCTGTTTTTT
15	TRBV10-3	TRBJ2-7	many	TRBD1	CAISESGGQGYEQYF	TGTGCCATCAGTGAGTCGGGCGGACAGGGCTACGAGCAGTACTTC
12	TRBV11-2	TRBJ2-3	few	-	CASSRKRDTQYF	TGTGCCAGCAGCCGAAAACGGGATACGCAGTATTTT
12	TRBV5-1	TRBJ2-5	many	-	CASSFAGETQYF	TGCGCCAGCAGCTTCGCAGGGGAGACCCAGTACTTC
12	TRBV6-2/TRBV6-3	TRBJ2-5	-	-	CASRRLQETQYF	TGTGCCAGCAGACGGTTACAAGAGACCCAGTACTTC
13	TRBV29-1	TRBJ2-7	many	-	CSVTNQGTYEQYF	TGCAGCGTTACTAACCAGGGGACCTACGAGCAGTACTTC
14	TRBV5-5	TRBJ1-2	-	-	CASSLMPALEGYTF	TGTGCCAGCAGCTTGATGCCGGCCCTCGAGGGCTACACCTTC
12	TRBV28	TRBJ1-1	-	-	CASSLYGGRPFF	TGTGCCAGCAGTTTGTATGGGGGTCGGCCTTTCTTT
11	TRBV20-1	TRBJ1-2	many	-	CSARGGDGYTF	TGCAGTGCTAGAGGGGGGGACGGCTACACCTTC
13	TRBV12-3/TRBV12-4	TRBJ2-7	many	TRBD1	CASSPGQGMKQYF	TGTGCCAGCAGTCCGGGACAGGGGATGAAGCAGTACTTC
13	TRBV6-6	TRBJ2-7	-	TRBD1	CASTRDSTYEQYF	TGTGCCAGCACACGGGACAGCACCTACGAGCAGTACTTC
16	TRBV5-1	TRBJ1-6	few	-	CASSGGAASYNSPLHF	TGCGCCAGCAGCGGCGGGGCAGCCTCCTATAATTCACCCCTCCACTTT
17	TRBV20-1	TRBJ2-3	-	TRBD2	CSARAPSGGISTDTQYF	TGCAGTGCTAGAGCGCCTAGCGGGGGAATTAGCACAGATACGCAGTATTTT
13	TRBV19	TRBJ1-2	few	TRBD1	CASSIRQGNGYTF	TGTGCCAGTAGTATCCGACAGGGAAATGGCTACACCTTC
16	TRBV15	TRBJ2-2	many	TRBD2	CAIRTSSGRYTGELFF	TGTGCCATAAGGACTAGCAGCGGCCGATACACCGGGGAGCTGTTTTTT
12	TRBV7-2	TRBJ2-3	many	-	CASGRFTDTQYF	TGTGCCAGCGGCAGGTTCACAGATACGCAGTATTTT
13	TRBV12-3/TRBV12-4	TRBJ2-2	few	-	CASSNRNTGELFF	TGTGCCAGCAGCAACAGGAACACCGGGGAGCTGTTTTTT
15	TRBV5-1	TRBJ1-1	-	TRBD1	CASSGSGQGNTEAFF	TGCGCCAGCAGCGGGTCGGGACAGGGGAACACTGAAGCTTTCTTT
15	TRBV7-2	TRBJ2-5	many	-	CASSLPVGRGETQYF	TGTGCCAGCAGCTTGCCGGTTGGCAGGGGTGAGACCCAGTACTTC
15	TRBV7-9	TRBJ2-3	-	-	CASSRTWGTTDTQYF	TGTGCCAGCAGCCGGACTTGGGGGACCACAGATACGCAGTATTTT
12	TRBV5-1	TRBJ2-3	-	-	CASSPDRGTQYF	TGCGCCAGCAGCCCGGATAGAGGTACGCAGTATTTT
12	TRBV20-1	TRBJ1-1	few	-	CSARDPKTEAFF	TGCAGTGCTAGAGATCCGAAAACTGAAGCTTTCTTT
13	TRBV3-1	TRBJ2-7	many	-	CASSQGIKNEQYF	TGTGCCAGCAGCCAAGGGATTAAAAACGAGCAGTACTTC
13	TRBV5-6	TRBJ2-3	many	-	CASSYRVTDTQYF	TGTGCCAGCAGCTACAGGGTCACAGATACGCAGTATTTT
13	TRBV20-1	TRBJ1-5	-	-	CSAIDRVEQPQHF	TGCAGTGCTATCGACAGAGTAGAGCAGCCCCAGCATTTT
14	TRBV10-3	TRBJ2-3	-	-	CAISWSTSSDTQYF	TGTGCCATCAGTTGGTCGACTAGTTCAGATACGCAGTATTTT